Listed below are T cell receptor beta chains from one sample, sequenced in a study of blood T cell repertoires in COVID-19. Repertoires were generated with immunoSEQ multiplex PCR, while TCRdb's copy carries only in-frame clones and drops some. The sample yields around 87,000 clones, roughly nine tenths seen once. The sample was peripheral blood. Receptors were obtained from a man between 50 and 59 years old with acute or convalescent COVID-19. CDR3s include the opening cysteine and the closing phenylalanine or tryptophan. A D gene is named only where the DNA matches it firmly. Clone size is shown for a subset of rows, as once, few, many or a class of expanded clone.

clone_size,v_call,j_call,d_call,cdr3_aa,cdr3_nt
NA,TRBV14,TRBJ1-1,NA,CASSLTGRPEAFF,TGTGCCAGCAGCCTGACGGGTCGTCCTGAAGCTTTCTTT
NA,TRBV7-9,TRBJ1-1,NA,CASSPGAFSEAFF,TGTGCCAGCTCCCCAGGTGCGTTTTCTGAAGCTTTCTTT
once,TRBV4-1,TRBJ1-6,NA,CASSQDGSSYNSPLHF,TGCGCCAGCAGCCAAGACGGGAGCTCCTATAATTCACCCCTCCACTTT
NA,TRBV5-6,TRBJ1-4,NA,CASSSTGPDEKLFF,TGTGCCAGCAGCTCCACAGGGCCGGATGAAAAACTGTTTTTT
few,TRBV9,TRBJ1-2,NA,CASSVIGVPGDYGYTF,TGTGCCAGCAGCGTCATTGGAGTCCCAGGGGACTATGGCTACACCTTC
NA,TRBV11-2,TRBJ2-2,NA,CASSGDSLWNTGELFF,TGTGCCAGCAGCGGTGACAGCCTATGGAACACCGGGGAGCTGTTTTTT
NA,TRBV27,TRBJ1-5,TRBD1,CASSYGQGRQPQHF,TGTGCCAGCAGCTACGGACAGGGTCGTCAGCCCCAGCATTTT
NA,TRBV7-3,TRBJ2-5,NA,CASSLPGRGAGETQYF,TGTGCCAGCAGCTTACCGGGCCGGGGGGCCGGGGAGACCCAGTACTTC
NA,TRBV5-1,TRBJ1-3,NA,CASSLGAPMDTIYF,TGCGCCAGCAGCTTGGGCGCACCGATGGACACCATATATTTT
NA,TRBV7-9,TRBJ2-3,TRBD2,CASRERGASTDTQYF,TGTGCCAGCAGAGAGCGGGGGGCGAGCACAGATACGCAGTATTTT